Each of the 9 T cell receptor beta chains below was sequenced from the same sample in a study of T cells in Graves' hyperthyroidism and ophthalmopathy. Amplification of TCR beta CDR3 regions used RNA as the template. Initially, a first-round RT-PCR of the TCR CDR3 employed the HTBI primer set. TCRdb re-called the multiplex PCR reads with MiXCR, one entry per CDR3 protein. Among some 200,000 distinct CDR3 sequences, roughly 17% were seen once, and the ten largest hold roughly 49%. The sample taken for sequencing was blood. The receptors come from a woman between 45 and 65 years old with Graves' hyperthyroidism.

This clonotype was seen many times. The gene calls are TRBV25-1 and TRBJ2-7; D possibly corresponds to TRBD2 (5 bases). V was pared by 6 bases and J by 6 bases, with 12 bases between. Per the germline V gene, CDR1 is MGHDK and CDR2 is SYGVNS. The CDR3 length is 12 residues. The chain's CDR3 is CASSRGAVEQYF. The DNA of the CDR3 is TGTGCCAGCAGCCGTGGAGCGGTCGAGCAGTACTTC.

There are a few counts of this clonotype. The CDR3: CASSLLDMAGNTIYF. CDR3 DNA: TGTGCCAGCAGCCTTCTTGACATGGCTGGAAACACCATATATTTT. This chain links TRBV5-5 with TRBJ1-3; no clear D. Germline V gives CDR1 SGHKS, CDR2 YYEKEE (reference sequence). This CDR3 has 15 amino acids. V lost 4 bases, J lost 2 bases, and 13 bases lay in between.

This sequence joins TRBV19 and TRBJ1-4; D is unresolved. The CDR3 totals 13 residues. From germline, CDR1 is LNHDA and CDR2 SQIVND (reference sequence). V lost 7 bases, J lost 7 bases, and 13 bases lay in between. The CDR3 loop is CASIPAGGEKLFF. The CDR3 region has the DNA TGTGCCAGTATTCCAGCGGGTGGTGAAAAACTGTTTTTT.

The chain recombines TRBV20-1 with TRBJ2-2; 10 nucleotides match TRBD2. Per the germline V gene, CDR1 is DFQATT and CDR2 is SNEGSKA (reference sequence). This CDR3 has 19 amino acids. Trimming cost V 0 bases and J 3 bases; bases outside gene matches: 13. CDR3 sequence (DNA): TGCAGTGCTAGAGATCAGAGCGGGAGGGCCATGCGCGACACCGGGGAGCTGTTTTTT. This sequence encodes CSARDQSGRAMRDTGELFF.

The table lists this clonotype with many counts. The chain combines TRBV6-5 with TRBJ1-2; D is unclear. Germline values: CDR1 MNHEY, CDR2 SVGAGI. V lost 2 bases and J 7 bases, leaving 8 bases between the germline ends. The CDR3 covers 12 residues. CDR3 region: CASSYRGGGYTF. The DNA of the CDR3 is TGTGCCAGCAGTTACCGAGGCGGTGGCTACACCTTC.

This clonotype was seen many times. The V gene is TRBV29-1, the J gene TRBJ2-3, with 9 nucleotides matching TRBD2. The V and J ends lost 4 bases and 6 bases, in that order; junction bases with no gene match: 11. Per the germline V gene, CDR1 is SQVTM and CDR2 is ANQGSEA. This CDR3 comprises 15 residues. In DNA form, the CDR3 reads TGCAGCGTTGTCCCAACCTCTAGCGGGAAGGATACGCAGTATTTT. Protein product: CSVVPTSSGKDTQYF.

This clonotype was counted between two and nine times. The CDR3 bases are TGTGCCAGCAGAGGTTTTTATGAAAAACTGTTTTTT. It translates to CASRGFYEKLFF. This chain connects TRBV2 to TRBJ1-4, with D unresolved. The CDR3 spans 12 residues. Per the germline V gene, CDR1 is SNHLY and CDR2 is FYNNEI. V was cut by 6 bases and J by 6 bases, with 8 bases left in between.

The chain employs TRBV5-1 and TRBJ2-1; unclear D gene. The CDR3 loop spans 15 amino acids. Germline V gene data show CDR1 as SGHRS and CDR2 as YFSETQ. Deletions cut 0 bases from V and 5 bases from J, with 12 bases between. The CDR3 nucleotides read TGCGCCAGCAGCTTGGTGTTGGGGTCGAACAATGAGCAGTTCTTC. Translation: CASSLVLGSNNEQFF.

The chain couples TRBV15 to TRBJ2-2; tentatively, D is TRBD1 (6 bases). Germline assignment: CDR1 LNHNV and CDR2 YYDKDF (reference sequence). V gave up 3 bases and J gave up 1 base, with 9 bases separating them. The CDR3 runs to 15 residues. The CDR3 DNA reads TGTGCCACCAGCAGGTCACAGGGGAACACCGGGGAGCTGTTTTTT. It yields the protein CATSRSQGNTGELFF.